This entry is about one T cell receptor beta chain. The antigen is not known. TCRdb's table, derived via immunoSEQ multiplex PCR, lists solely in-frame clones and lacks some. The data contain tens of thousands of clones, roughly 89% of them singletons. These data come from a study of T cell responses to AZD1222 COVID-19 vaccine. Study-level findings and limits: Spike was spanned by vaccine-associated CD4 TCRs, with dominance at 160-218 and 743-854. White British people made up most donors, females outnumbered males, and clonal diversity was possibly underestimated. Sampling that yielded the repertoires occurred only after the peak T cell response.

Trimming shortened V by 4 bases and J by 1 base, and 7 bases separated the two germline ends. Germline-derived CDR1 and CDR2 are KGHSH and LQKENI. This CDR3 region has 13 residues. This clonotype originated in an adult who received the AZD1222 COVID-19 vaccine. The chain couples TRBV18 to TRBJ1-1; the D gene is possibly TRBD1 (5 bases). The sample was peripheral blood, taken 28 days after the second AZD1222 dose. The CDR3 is CASSRDGNTEAFF. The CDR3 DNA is TGTGCCAGCTCACGGGACGGGAACACTGAAGCTTTCTTT.